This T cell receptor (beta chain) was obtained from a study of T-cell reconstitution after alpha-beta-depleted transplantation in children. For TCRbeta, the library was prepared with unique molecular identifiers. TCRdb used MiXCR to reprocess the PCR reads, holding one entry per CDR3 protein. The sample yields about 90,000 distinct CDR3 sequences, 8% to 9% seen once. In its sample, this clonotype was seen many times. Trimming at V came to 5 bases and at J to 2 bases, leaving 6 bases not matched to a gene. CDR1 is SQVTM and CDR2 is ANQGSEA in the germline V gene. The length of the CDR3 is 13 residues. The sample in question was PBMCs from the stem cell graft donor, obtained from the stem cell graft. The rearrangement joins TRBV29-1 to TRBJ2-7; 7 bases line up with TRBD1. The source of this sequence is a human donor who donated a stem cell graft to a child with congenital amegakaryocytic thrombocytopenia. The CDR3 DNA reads TGCAGCGTTTTCTGGACAGGAGCCTACGAGCAGTACTTC. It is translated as CSVFWTGAYEQYF.